The subject of this entry is one T cell receptor (beta chain). V shed 4 bases and J shed 7 bases, with 7 bases lying between them. Germline V CDR1 and CDR2: SQVTM, ANQGSEA. The CDR3 is 10 amino acids. This entry belongs to a study of cytomegalovirus exposure and HLA in healthy donors. Using immunoSEQ multiplex PCR, the repertoire was profiled, and TCRdb retains in-frame clones only, with some absent. The sample includes around 150,000 clones, 80% to 95% of them seen just once. This TCR derives from a man aged 18 to 35 in good health and CMV-seronegative. The sequenced sample was PBMCs. V and J are TRBV29-1 and TRBJ1-2; D remains unclear. The CDR3 here is CSVVSGGYTF. CDR3 in DNA: TGCAGCGTTGTATCGGGTGGCTACACCTTC.